This T cell receptor beta chain is from a study of OX40 agonist ivuxolimab in advanced cancers. Study-wide background: Every 2 weeks, patients received ivuxolimab intravenously, dosed at 0.01 to 10 mg/kg.

The data were produced by immunoSEQ multiplex PCR, yet TCRdb's version contains in-frame clones alone and is incomplete. The data show about 85,000 clones, 80% to 90% seen once. People who had autoimmune disease history or systemic immunosuppression were excluded. Looked up from germline, CDR1 is MDHEN and CDR2 is SYDVKM. The CDR3 extends over 13 amino acids. With 2 bases clipped from V and 11 bases from J, the junction kept 2 bases outside the gene matches. The receptor's source is an adult with an advanced solid tumor such as melanoma, head and neck, liver or kidney cancer. The genes are TRBV28 and TRBJ1-4, with 10 nucleotides matching TRBD1. The specimen was CD4+ or CD8+ T cells sorted from blood, collected in a trial of the OX40 agonist ivuxolimab. The CDR3 DNA reads TGTGCCAGCAGTTTAAGGGACAGGGGCAAACTGTTTTTT. This gives the protein CASSLRDRGKLFF.